The clone carrying this T cell receptor beta chain was seen more than once but under ten times. The antigen is undetermined. This specimen comes from a study of T-cell memory formation after mild COVID-19. Findings and caveats of the study: The appearance of some responding clones in pre-infection memory suggested that cross-reactive memory joined.

Trimming left V 5 bases short and J 4 bases short, with 14 bases between. CDR3 size: 15 residues. CDR1 MNHEY and CDR2 SMNVEV come from the germline V gene (reference sequence). TCRdb used MiXCR to reprocess the 5' RACE reads, holding one entry per CDR3 protein. The data show under 400,000 distinct CDR3 sequences, 25% to 30% seen once. The chain recombines TRBV27 with TRBJ1-4; D possibly corresponds to TRBD1 (6 bases). Sequenced sample: PBMCs or a T cell subset sorted from them (not recorded which). This sequence originates from an adult woman who had mild COVID-19 (a few samples of this study predate the infection). Cell type and time point are not known. CDR3: CASSAYRDSNEKLFF. As DNA, the CDR3 is TGTGCCAGCAGTGCTTACAGGGATAGTAATGAAAAACTGTTTTTT.